This TCR beta chain was retrieved from a study of T-cell reconstitution after alpha-beta-depleted transplantation in children. Note on this clonotype: What it binds is not known.

Looked up from germline, CDR1 is SGHDT and CDR2 is YYEEEE. This CDR3 has 14 residues. With V trimmed by 4 bases and J by 6 bases, 8 bases remained unmatched. Findings of the study overall: Surviving recipient T cells and thymic progenitors accounted for the high day-60 TCRbeta diversity observed in some patients.

Construction of the TCRbeta library involved unique molecular identifiers. TCRdb re-analysed the PCR reads in MiXCR, keeping a single row per CDR3 protein. The profile shows some 290,000 distinct CDR3 sequences, over 20% of them singletons. The gene calls are TRBV5-6 and TRBJ2-7; 9 bases line up with TRBD2. The clonotype comes from a male patient under 18 who had a stem cell transplant for acute lymphoblastic leukemia, so the T cells may come from the graft donor. Here the sequenced sample was PBMCs, mostly from graft donor cells, taken 180 days after TCRalphabeta/CD19-depleted stem cell transplant. The CDR3 DNA reads TGTGCCAGCAGCCCATCTAGCGGGACCGGCGAGCAGTACTTC. It codes for CASSPSSGTGEQYF.